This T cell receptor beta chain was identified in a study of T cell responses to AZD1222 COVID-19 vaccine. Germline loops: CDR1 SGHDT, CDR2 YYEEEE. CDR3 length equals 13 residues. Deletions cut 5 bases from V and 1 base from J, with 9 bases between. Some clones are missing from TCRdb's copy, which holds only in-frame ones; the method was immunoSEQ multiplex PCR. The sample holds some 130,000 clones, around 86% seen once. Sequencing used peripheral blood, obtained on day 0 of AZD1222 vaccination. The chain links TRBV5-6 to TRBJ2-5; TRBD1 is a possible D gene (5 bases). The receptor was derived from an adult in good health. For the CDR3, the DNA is TGTGCCAGCAGTAAGGACACCCAAGAGACCCAGTACTTC. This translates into CASSKDTQETQYF.